Shown below are 22 T cell receptor beta chains from a single sample sequenced in a study of patients and donors after allogeneic stem cell transplantation. TCRdb called the RT-PCR reads again in MiXCR, with one record for every CDR3 protein. The data contain about a million distinct CDR3 sequences, around 17% of them singletons. Sequencing was done on a sample of blood, either unsorted or a sorted T cell fraction (not recorded which). Receptor source: a human donor who was either an allogeneic HSCT recipient or a stem cell or donor lymphocyte infusion donor (not recorded which). It is not recorded whose cells these are; they may come from a transplant donor.

The J gene is TRBJ2-3, the V gene TRBV6-2 or TRBV6-3; 7 positions match TRBD2. The V gene's germline CDR1 is MNHEY and CDR2 SVGEGT. The ends lost 2 bases at V and 2 bases at J; junction bases unmatched: 13. The CDR3 is made up of 18 amino acids. CDR3 amino acids: CASSYLPGEGDITDTQYF. CDR3 sequence (DNA): TGTGCCAGCAGTTACCTCCCTGGGGAGGGCGACATCACAGATACGCAGTATTTT.

This clonotype has just a few counts. V is TRBV20-1 and J is TRBJ1-5, with no clear D. In germline, CDR1 is DFQATT, CDR2 SNEGSKA (reference sequence). V lost 8 bases to trimming and J lost 2 bases, with 19 bases between them. The CDR3 sequence is 15 residues long. The CDR3 DNA reads TGCAGTCCGAAAGAGGCAATATCGGGCAATCAGCCCCAGCATTTT. Amino acid sequence: CSPKEAISGNQPQHF.

The chain employs TRBV7-2 and TRBJ2-1; TRBD2 matches at 9 bases. V was pared by 2 bases and J by 5 bases, with 4 bases of the junction left unmatched. CDR1 and CDR2 from the germline V gene are SGHTA and FQGNSA. The CDR3 sequence is 15 residues long. The CDR3 is CASSLMAGGHNEQFF. CDR3 nucleotides: TGTGCCAGCAGCTTAATGGCGGGGGGGCACAATGAGCAGTTCTTC.

The V and J genes are TRBV7-9 and TRBJ2-2; weak D call: TRBD2 (5 bases). Germline V gene data show CDR1 as SEHNR and CDR2 as FQNEAQ (reference sequence). The CDR3 has 14 amino acids. Trimming removed 8 bases at V and 5 bases at J, with 15 bases between. DNA for the CDR3: TGTGCCAGCTTTCCATTAGGGAGTACCGGGGAGCTGTTTTTT. Translating gives CASFPLGSTGELFF.

The sample holds many counts of this clonotype. The V gene is TRBV18, the J gene TRBJ2-5; 7 nucleotides match TRBD1. The trim removed 7 bases at V and 0 bases at J, leaving 5 bases unmatched. CDR1 is KGHSH, CDR2 LQKENI, per germline. This CDR3 is 14 amino acids long. DNA for the CDR3: TGTGCCAGCTTCGCCGGGACAGACCAAGAGACCCAGTACTTC. It specifies CASFAGTDQETQYF.

This chain links TRBV6-5 with TRBJ1-1; D is ambiguous. Per the germline V gene, CDR1 is MNHEY and CDR2 is SVGAGI. V lost 2 bases and J lost 0, with 16 bases in between. The CDR3 contains 17 residues. CDR3 loop: CASSYRSTSAMNTEAFF. CDR3 DNA sequence: TGTGCCAGCAGTTACCGCAGTACCTCCGCCATGAACACTGAAGCTTTCTTT.

This chain joins TRBV2 and TRBJ1-1, with D perhaps matching TRBD1 (5 bases). Germline V gene data show CDR1 as SNHLY and CDR2 as FYNNEI. The CDR3 is 12 residues long. CDR3 nucleotides: TGTACTACGGGGCGTCATCAGAAGGAAGCTTTCTTT. It codes for CTTGRHQKEAFF.

This clonotype showed up just a few times. The V and J genes are TRBV20-1 and TRBJ1-5; D is perhaps TRBD1 (5 bases). The CDR3 is made up of 15 amino acids. The V end was cut by 0 bases, the J end by 1 base, with 10 bases between. Looked up from germline, CDR1 is DFQATT and CDR2 is SNEGSKA (reference sequence). CDR3 sequence (DNA): TGCAGTGCTAGAGATAACTCAGGGAGCAATCAGCCCCAGCATTTT. It is translated as CSARDNSGSNQPQHF.

The CDR3 DNA reads TGTGCCAGCAGTTGGGACTACGAGCAGTACTTC. Protein: CASSWDYEQYF. J is TRBJ2-7 and V is TRBV5-5; D is ambiguous. The CDR3 runs to 11 residues. Per germline, CDR1 SGHKS and CDR2 YYEKEE (reference sequence). V was clipped by 5 bases and J by 3 bases, with 6 bases between them.

This clonotype was observed a handful of times. This chain joins TRBV6-1 and TRBJ1-4, with 9 bases identical to TRBD1. CDR1 and CDR2 from the germline V gene are MNHNS and SASEGT. Losses at the gene ends were 6 bases for V and 12 bases for J; bases not matched to a gene: 17. The CDR3 totals 16 residues. In DNA, the CDR3 is TGTGCCAGCAGAACCAAAGCGGGACAGGGAAGAGCGGAACTGTTTTTT. The encoded protein is CASRTKAGQGRAELFF.

The table lists this clonotype with a few counts. The CDR3 spells CASSYSQYYYGYTF. The CDR3 coding sequence is TGTGCCAGCAGTTACTCGCAGTATTACTATGGCTACACCTTC. The V call is TRBV6-5, the J call TRBJ1-2; D not resolved. The CDR3 is made up of 14 amino acids. Germline loops: CDR1 MNHEY, CDR2 SVGAGI. The V and J ends lost 0 bases and 3 bases respectively, with 8 bases between them.

In this sample, this clonotype turned up a few times. V and J are TRBV12-3 or TRBV12-4 and TRBJ2-7; possibly TRBD1 or TRBD2 for D (6 bases each). CDR3 length: 15 amino acids. V was shortened by 6 bases and J by 5 bases, with 20 bases between the two germline ends. In DNA, the CDR3 is TGTGCCAGCAGCTTCGGGGGCCGCCTAGCCCACGAGCAGTACTTC. Translating gives CASSFGGRLAHEQYF.

This clonotype was recorded a few times. The J gene is TRBJ1-3, the V gene TRBV12-3 or TRBV12-4, with no clear D. This CDR3 has 14 amino acids. Trimming stripped 5 bases from V and 0 bases from J, with 8 bases between. For the CDR3, the DNA is TGTGCCAGCAGTGGCCGCTACTCTGGAAACACCATATATTTT. This codes for CASSGRYSGNTIYF.

The chain uses TRBV29-1 and TRBJ1-1, with TRBD1 as a possible D gene (6 bases). This CDR3 has 12 amino acids. Germline V gene data show CDR1 as SQVTM and CDR2 as ANQGSEA. Between the trimmed V and J ends, which lost 7 bases and 1 base, there was a span of 10 bases. CDR3 nucleotide sequence: TGCAGCGGGACCAGGGGGAACACTGAAGCTTTCTTT. Its protein is CSGTRGNTEAFF.

This clonotype was picked up a small number of times. V gene TRBV20-1 combines with J gene TRBJ2-2, with 9 bases matching TRBD2. The germline gives CDR1 DFQATT, CDR2 SNEGSKA (reference sequence). The CDR3 totals 17 residues. With 2 bases clipped from V and 4 bases from J, the junction kept 11 bases outside the gene matches. The CDR3 protein is CSARPTFSGSSTGELFF. In DNA form, the CDR3 reads TGCAGTGCTAGACCAACATTTAGCGGGAGTAGCACCGGGGAGCTGTTTTTT.

This clonotype was counted only a few times. The chain is built from TRBV7-9 and TRBJ2-7; perhaps TRBD2 as D (5 bases). Trimming left V 5 bases short and J 2 bases short, with 19 bases between. CDR3 length: 16 amino acids. Germline loops: CDR1 SEHNR, CDR2 FQNEAQ (reference sequence). The CDR3 DNA reads as TGTGCCAGCAGCGTAGACGGCGGGCCTTTTACCTACGAGCAGTACTTC. It is translated as CASSVDGGPFTYEQYF.

This clonotype was seen many times. The chain carries TRBV12-3 or TRBV12-4 and TRBJ2-1; TRBD1 agrees at 10 bases. With 10 bases clipped from V and 8 bases from J, the junction kept 5 bases outside the gene matches. The CDR3 length is 12 residues. The CDR3 loop reads CAIRDRGHEQFF. The CDR3, as DNA: TGTGCCATCCGGGACAGGGGTCATGAGCAGTTCTTC.

There are a few counts of this clonotype. The V call is TRBV7-3, the J call TRBJ1-2, with D possibly matching TRBD1 (6 bases). Germline V gene lookup returns CDR1 SGHTA and CDR2 FQGTGA. The CDR3 sequence is 14 residues long. V lost 1 base to trimming and J lost 6 bases, with 12 bases between them. The CDR3 reads CASSLMGGANGYTF. CDR3 nucleotides: TGTGCCAGCAGCTTAATGGGGGGCGCTAATGGCTACACCTTC.

The rearrangement links TRBV6-2 or TRBV6-3 to TRBJ1-5; D is uncertain. Germline lookup yields CDR1 MNHEY and CDR2 SVGEGT. The CDR3 length is 15 residues. V lost 6 bases and J 6 bases, leaving 18 bases between the germline ends. DNA of the CDR3: TGTGCCAGCAGGAAGCCGGGATTTAAATCTCAGCCCCAGCATTTT. Protein: CASRKPGFKSQPQHF.

V is TRBV28 and J is TRBJ1-2; D remains unclear. Germline V CDR1 and CDR2: MDHEN, SYDVKM. This CDR3 is built from 15 residues. Trimming took off 6 bases at V and 0 bases at J, with 14 bases between the two ends. CDR3: CASSSGSIANYGYTF. CDR3 coding DNA: TGTGCCAGCAGCTCGGGGAGCATAGCTAACTATGGCTACACCTTC.

The chain has TRBV5-1 and TRBJ2-3, with 12 positions matching TRBD1. From germline, CDR1 is SGHRS and CDR2 YFSETQ. V gave up 4 bases and J gave up 2 bases; unmatched junction bases: 5. This CDR3 has 16 residues. The CDR3 sequence: CASSAGQGAPTDTQYF. CDR3 coding DNA: TGCGCCAGCAGCGCGGGACAGGGGGCGCCCACAGATACGCAGTATTTT.

This clonotype was observed a handful of times. The V and J genes are TRBV11-1 and TRBJ2-1, with D possibly called TRBD1 or TRBD2 (6 bases each). The CDR3 runs to 17 residues. V was clipped by 1 base and J by 4 bases, with 17 bases between them. Per germline, CDR1 SGHAT and CDR2 FQDESV (reference sequence). The CDR3 DNA is TGTGCCAGCAGCTTAGATAGGGGGGCCGGTTTTTACAATGAGCAGTTCTTC. It is translated as CASSLDRGAGFYNEQFF.